The next 6 T cell receptor beta chains were all read from a single sample in a study of T cells after posttransplantation cyclophosphamide. Cyclophosphamide on days +3 and +4 followed busulfan-fludarabine conditioning and a marrow graft. Sequencing used immunoSEQ multiplex PCR; TCRdb keeps in-frame clones, though not all of them. The sample was found to contain about 9,200 clones, and every one recurs. The source was PBMCs, collected after allogeneic stem cell transplant with posttransplant cyclophosphamide. Receptor source: a female patient aged 35 to 55 who received an allogeneic stem cell transplant from a related donor, was CMV-positive, and had no GVHD. Some T cells may have originated in the graft donor.

This clone was detected many times. This chain links TRBV7-6 with TRBJ1-5; D is ambiguous. The CDR3 has 15 residues. V was clipped by 1 base and J by 0 bases, with 7 bases between them. The germline gives CDR1 SGHVS, CDR2 FNYEAQ. The CDR3 here is CASSLEPYSNQPQHF. Here the CDR3 DNA reads TGTGCCAGCAGCTTAGAGCCCTATAGCAATCAGCCCCAGCATTTT.

This clone was recorded many times. The chain employs TRBV28 and TRBJ1-3, with D perhaps matching TRBD1 (5 bases). Germline CDR1 and CDR2: MDHEN and SYDVKM. The CDR3 sequence is 15 residues long. V lost 3 bases to trimming and J lost 0 bases, with 9 bases between them. CDR3 loop: CASSLGLNSGNTIYF. Here the CDR3 DNA reads TGTGCCAGCAGTTTGGGGCTGAACTCTGGAAACACCATATATTTT. The full variable domain, in which reference TRBV28 and TRBJ1-3 provide the parts outside the CDR3, is DVKVTQSSRYLVKRTGEKVFLECVQDMDHENMFWYRQDPGLGLRLIYFSYDVKMKEKGDIPEGYSVSREKKERFSLILESASTNQTSMYLCASSLGLNSGNTIYFGEGSWLTVV.

In its sample, this clone was seen many times. The chain employs TRBV7-2 and TRBJ2-3; 9 positions match TRBD2. V dropped 1 base and J dropped 4; count of bases not matched to a gene: 6. The germline gives CDR1 SGHTA, CDR2 FQGNSA. The CDR3 has 16 amino acids. CDR3 DNA: TGTGCCAGCAGCTTAGGGGCTAGCGGGGTCGCAGATACGCAGTATTTT. Translating gives CASSLGASGVADTQYF.

This clone was observed at least ten times. The chain recombines TRBV13 with TRBJ2-7; 13 bases line up with TRBD2. Unmatched junction bases numbered 12, after V lost 4 bases and J lost 0 bases. Germline lookup yields CDR1 PRHDT and CDR2 FYEKMQ (reference sequence). There are 19 residues in the CDR3. DNA of the CDR3: TGTGCCAGCAGCTCACAGTGGACTAGCGGGGGCCAAATCTCCTACGAGCAGTACTTC. Translated: CASSSQWTSGGQISYEQYF. Complete variable domain (other parts from reference TRBV13 and TRBJ2-7): AAGVIQSPRHLIKEKRETATLKCYPIPRHDTVYWYQQGPGQDPQFLISFYEKMQSDKGSIPDRFSAQQFSDYHSELNMSSLELGDSALYFCASSSQWTSGGQISYEQYFGPGTRLTVT.

This clone has a count of ten or more. CDR3 protein: CASSLAGQGVQSPLHF. The CDR3 nucleotides are TGCGCCAGCAGCTTGGCGGGACAGGGGGTTCAATCACCCCTCCACTTT. The genes are TRBV5-1 and TRBJ1-6, with 11 bases lining up with TRBD1. CDR3 size: 16 residues. The V and J ends lost 0 bases and 10 bases, in that order; junction bases with no gene match: 6. Germline CDR1 SGHRS, CDR2 YFSETQ. Supplemented by reference TRBV5-1 and TRBJ1-6, the full variable domain reads KAGVTQTPRYLIKTRGQQVTLSCSPISGHRSVSWYQQTPGQGLQFLFEYFSETQRNKGNFPGRFSGRQFSNSRSEMNVSTLELGDSALYLCASSLAGQGVQSPLHFGNGTRLTVT.

This clone was recorded many times. This chain uses TRBV7-6 with TRBJ2-1, with TRBD2 matching over 11 bases. J lost 12 bases, V lost 5 bases, and 6 bases had no gene match. The germline V gene has CDR1 SGHVS and CDR2 FNYEAQ. This CDR3 has 13 amino acids. CDR3 protein: CASSPSGGTRQFF. DNA of the CDR3: TGTGCCAGCAGCCCTAGCGGGGGGACCCGGCAGTTCTTC.